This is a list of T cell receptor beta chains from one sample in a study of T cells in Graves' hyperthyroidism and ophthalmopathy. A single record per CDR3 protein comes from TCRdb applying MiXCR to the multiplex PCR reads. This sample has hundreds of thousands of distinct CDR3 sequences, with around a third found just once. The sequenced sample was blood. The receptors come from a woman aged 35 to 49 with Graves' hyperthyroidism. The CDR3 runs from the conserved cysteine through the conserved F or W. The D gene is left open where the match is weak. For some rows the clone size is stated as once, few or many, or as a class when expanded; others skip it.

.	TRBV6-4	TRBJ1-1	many	CASSPGGGANTEAFF	TGTGCCAGCAGCCCCGGCGGGGGGGCGAACACTGAAGCTTTCTTT
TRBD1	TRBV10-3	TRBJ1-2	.	CAIRVQGEVYGYTF	TGTGCCATCAGGGTACAGGGGGAGGTCTATGGCTACACCTTC
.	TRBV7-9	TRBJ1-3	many	CASSLEYTIYF	TGTGCCAGCAGCTTAGAATACACCATATATTTT
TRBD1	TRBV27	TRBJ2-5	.	CASSLSYRGTQYF	TGTGCCAGCAGTTTATCTTACAGGGGGACCCAGTACTTC
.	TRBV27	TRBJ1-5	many	CASSLGAGLNQPQHF	TGTGCCAGCAGTTTAGGGGCAGGGTTGAATCAGCCCCAGCATTTT
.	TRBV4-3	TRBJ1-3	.	CASSQETAIGSSGNTIYF	TGCGCCAGCAGCCAAGAAACAGCAATAGGTTCGTCTGGAAACACCATATATTTT
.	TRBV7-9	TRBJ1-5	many	CASSHSQGLQPQHF	TGTGCCAGCAGCCACAGCCAGGGCCTTCAGCCCCAGCATTTT
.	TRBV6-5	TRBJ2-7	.	CASSYSTQGYEQYF	TGTGCCAGCAGTTACTCGACCCAGGGCTACGAGCAGTACTTC
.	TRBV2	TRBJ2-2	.	CASFARRPLISTGELFF	TGTGCCAGCTTCGCTCGGAGGCCCCTCATTTCGACCGGGGAGCTGTTTTTT
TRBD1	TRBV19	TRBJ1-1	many	CASSPRTGITQTEAFF	TGTGCCAGTAGTCCTAGGACAGGAATAACTCAGACTGAAGCTTTCTTT
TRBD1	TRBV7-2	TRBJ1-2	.	CASSQDPQGGEGYTF	TGCGCCAGCAGCCAAGATCCACAGGGGGGGGAAGGCTACACCTTC
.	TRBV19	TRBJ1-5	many	CASTIHYSNQPQHF	TGTGCCAGTACAATCCATTATAGCAATCAGCCCCAGCATTTT
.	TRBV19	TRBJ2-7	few	CASSIEAGGHYEQYF	TGTGCCAGTAGTATAGAAGCAGGGGGGCACTACGAGCAGTACTTC
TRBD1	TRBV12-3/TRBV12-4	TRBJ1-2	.	CASRRDRASRGYTF	TGTGCCAGCAGAAGGGACAGGGCGAGTCGTGGCTACACCTTC
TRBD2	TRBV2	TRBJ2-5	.	CASKGTSSETQYF	TGTGCCAGCAAGGGGACTAGTAGTGAGACCCAGTACTTC
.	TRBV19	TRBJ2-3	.	CASSTGRPAVTDTQYF	TGTGCCAGTAGTACCGGACGGCCGGCAGTCACAGATACGCAGTATTTT
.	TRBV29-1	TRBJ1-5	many	CSVTTEPYQPQHF	TGCAGCGTCACCACAGAGCCATATCAGCCCCAGCATTTT
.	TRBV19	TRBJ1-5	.	CASSIASLVGQPQHF	TGTGCCAGTAGTATAGCCTCCCTCGTTGGTCAGCCCCAGCATTTT
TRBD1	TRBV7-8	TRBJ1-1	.	CASSLPLGQGRTEAFF	TGTGCCAGCAGCTTGCCGCTCGGACAGGGGAGGACTGAAGCTTTCTTT
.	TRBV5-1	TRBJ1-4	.	CASSQDLAGRGNEKLFF	TGCGCCAGCAGCCAAGATCTCGCAGGAAGGGGTAATGAAAAACTGTTTTTT
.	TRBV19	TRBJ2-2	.	CASTPRSGELFF	TGTGCCAGTACCCCCCGTTCCGGGGAGCTGTTTTTT
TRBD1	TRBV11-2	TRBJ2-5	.	CASSPKRTGGFETQYF	TGCGCCAGCAGCCCGAAGCGGACAGGGGGCTTTGAGACCCAGTACTTC
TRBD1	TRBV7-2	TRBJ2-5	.	CASSHGRTGGQETQYF	TGTGCCAGCAGCCACGGAAGGACAGGGGGGCAAGAGACCCAGTACTTC
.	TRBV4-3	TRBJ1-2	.	CASSQDQGRGHGYTF	TGCGCCAGCAGCCAAGATCAGGGTCGGGGGCATGGCTACACCTTC
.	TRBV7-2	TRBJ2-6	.	CANSLKPRVLSGGANVLTF	TGTGCCAACAGCTTAAAACCTCGGGTCCTCTCAGGGGGGGCCAACGTCCTGACTTTC
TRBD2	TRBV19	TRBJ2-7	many	CASSTAGGPSYEQYF	TGTGCCAGTAGTACAGCGGGAGGACCTTCCTACGAGCAGTACTTC
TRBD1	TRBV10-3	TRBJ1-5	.	CASTDRRNQPQHF	TGTGCCAGCACGGACAGGAGAAATCAGCCCCAGCATTTT